The clone carrying this T cell receptor beta chain was recorded once. Its antigen is undetermined. Profiling relied on immunoSEQ multiplex PCR, and the TCRdb table lists in-frame clones only, not all of them. The sample lists around 160,000 clones, just over 90% occurring once. This entry belongs to a study of T cell responses to AZD1222 COVID-19 vaccine. Findings and limits, study-wide: Baseline seropositivity occurred in only a handful of AZD1222 recipients.

The ends were cut back, 4 bases at V and 4 bases at J, with 13 bases in the middle. CDR3 length equals 14 residues. Germline V gene sequence: CDR1 LGHDT, CDR2 YNNKEL (reference sequence). This clonotype was sampled from an adult in good health. This specimen was peripheral blood, taken on day 0 of AZD1222 vaccination. The chain combines TRBV3-1 (or the pseudogene TRBV3-2) with TRBJ1-1, with D maybe TRBD1 (6 bases). The CDR3 DNA is TGTGCCAGCAGCCCTGGGACATCTTCCACTGAAGCTTTCTTT. This gives the protein CASSPGTSSTEAFF.